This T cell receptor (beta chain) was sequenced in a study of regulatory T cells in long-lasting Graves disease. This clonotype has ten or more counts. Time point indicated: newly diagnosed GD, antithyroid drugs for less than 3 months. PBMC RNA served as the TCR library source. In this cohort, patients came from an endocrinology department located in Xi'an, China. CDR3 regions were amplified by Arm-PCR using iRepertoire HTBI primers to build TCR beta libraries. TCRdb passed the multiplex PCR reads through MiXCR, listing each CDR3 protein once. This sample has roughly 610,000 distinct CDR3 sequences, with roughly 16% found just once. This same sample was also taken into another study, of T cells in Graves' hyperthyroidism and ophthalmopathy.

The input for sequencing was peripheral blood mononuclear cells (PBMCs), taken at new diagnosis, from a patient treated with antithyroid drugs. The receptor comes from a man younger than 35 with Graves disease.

This chain's CDR3 is CASSLEAGDGEQYF. The CDR3 DNA reads as TGCGCCAGCAGCTTGGAAGCGGGAGATGGCGAGCAGTACTTC. The chain recombines TRBV5-1 with TRBJ2-7, with TRBD2 identical over 8 bases. The CDR3 is made up of 14 amino acids. Germline assignment: CDR1 SGHRS and CDR2 YFSETQ. V gave up 0 bases and J gave up 6 bases; unmatched junction bases: 5.